These 3 T cell receptor beta chains share one sample of origin, sequenced in a study of OX40 agonist ivuxolimab in advanced cancers. Produced via immunoSEQ multiplex PCR; TCRdb's table is partial and in-frame only. The sample gives about 7,000 clones, roughly 80% of which show up once; about 70% is in the top ten. Here the sequenced sample was CD4+ or CD8+ T cells sorted from blood, taken in a trial of the OX40 agonist ivuxolimab. These receptors came from an adult with an advanced solid tumor such as melanoma, head and neck, liver or kidney cancer.

This clone was observed a few times. The J gene is TRBJ1-4, the V gene TRBV6-1, with 10 nucleotides matching TRBD1. Germline V lookup: CDR1 MNHNS, CDR2 SASEGT. CDR3 length: 16 amino acids. The V and J ends lost 4 bases and 6 bases, in that order; junction bases with no gene match: 8. CDR3 bases: TGTGCCAGCAGTGTATCACCCGGGACAGGGGATGAAAAACTGTTTTTT. It translates to CASSVSPGTGDEKLFF.

This clone was counted between two and nine times. V usage is TRBV5-1 and J usage is TRBJ2-7; 8 nucleotides match TRBD1. Unmatched junction bases numbered 2, after V lost 4 bases and J lost 2 bases. There are 13 residues in the CDR3. Germline CDR1 is SGHRS and CDR2 is YFSETQ. CDR3 loop: CASSKDRAYEQYF. The DNA of the CDR3 is TGCGCCAGCAGCAAGGACAGGGCCTACGAGCAGTACTTC.

The chain recombines TRBV7-2 with TRBJ1-2; D is unresolved. With 0 bases removed from V and 4 bases from J, the gap between germline ends came to 6 bases. The germline CDR1 and CDR2 sequences are SGHTA and FQGNSA. This CDR3 has 13 residues. The CDR3 is CASSLAAGYGYTF. As DNA, the CDR3 is TGTGCCAGCAGCTTAGCAGCAGGCTATGGCTACACCTTC.